These 28 T cell receptor beta chains share one sample of origin, sequenced in a study of OX40 agonist ivuxolimab in advanced cancers. Here immunoSEQ multiplex PCR was the method, and the copy in TCRdb shows in-frame clones only, minus some. The sample includes about 90,000 clones, roughly 85% of them seen just once. The material was CD4+ or CD8+ T cells sorted from blood, obtained in a trial of the OX40 agonist ivuxolimab. All receptors come from an adult with an advanced solid tumor such as melanoma, head and neck, liver or kidney cancer.

This clone occurred once. The rearrangement joins TRBV2 to TRBJ1-4, with unresolved D. The germline V gene encodes CDR1 SNHLY and CDR2 FYNNEI. CDR3 size: 14 residues. The ends were cut back, 0 bases at V and 7 bases at J, with 9 bases in the middle. The CDR3 DNA follows: TGTGCCAGCAGTGAAGCCCAAGTTGGTGAAAAACTGTTTTTT. This encodes CASSEAQVGEKLFF.

This clone was observed a single time. The chain carries TRBV19 and TRBJ1-1; TRBD1 matches 12 bases. In germline, CDR1 is LNHDA, CDR2 SQIVND (reference sequence). The CDR3 spans 17 residues. The J segment lost 1 base and the V segment lost 2 bases, leaving 5 bases of the junction unmatched. As DNA, the CDR3 is TGTGCCAGTAGTATACGGGACAGGGGGCGCGGGAACACTGAAGCTTTCTTT. It codes for CASSIRDRGRGNTEAFF. The variable domain in full, completed from reference TRBV19 and TRBJ1-1, reads DGGITQSPKYLFRKEGQNVTLSCEQNLNHDAMYWYRQDPGQGLRLIYYSQIVNDFQKGDIAEGYSVSREKKESFPLTVTSAQKNPTAFYLCASSIRDRGRGNTEAFFGQGTRLTVV.

The V call is TRBV10-3, the J call TRBJ1-6; 8 nucleotides match TRBD1. J gave up 8 bases and V 10 bases, and 4 bases lay outside the gene matches. The CDR3 spans 12 residues. Germline V CDR1 and CDR2: ENHRY, SYGVKD. This CDR3 reads CATGQEDSPLHF. In DNA, the CDR3 is TGTGCCACGGGACAGGAGGATTCACCCCTCCACTTT.

This chain links TRBV5-1 with TRBJ2-2; TRBD1 matches at 7 bases. Germline CDR1 and CDR2: SGHRS and YFSETQ. The CDR3 has 15 residues. V shed 2 bases, J shed 6 bases, and the junction held 7 bases outside the gene matches. CDR3 nucleotides: TGCGCCAGCAGCTTTGGGACAGTGAATTCCGGGGAGCTGTTTTTT. It translates to CASSFGTVNSGELFF.

V usage is TRBV30 and J usage is TRBJ1-1; no clear D. The CDR3 consists of 15 residues. Germline loops: CDR1 GTSNPN, CDR2 SVGIG (reference sequence). The V end lost 1 base, the J end lost 1 base, and 13 bases lay between the germline ends. This CDR3 is CAWSEGGRQNTEAFF. The DNA of the CDR3 is TGTGCCTGGAGTGAGGGCGGCAGGCAGAACACTGAAGCTTTCTTT.

The rearrangement links TRBV18 to TRBJ2-2, with TRBD1 identical over 7 bases. There are 14 residues in the CDR3. With V trimmed by 6 bases and J by 5 bases, 6 bases remained unmatched. CDR1 and CDR2 from the germline V gene are KGHSH and LQKENI. This CDR3 is CASSTTGQTGELFF. CDR3 bases: TGTGCCAGCTCGACGACAGGGCAAACCGGGGAGCTGTTTTTT.

The chain couples TRBV12-5 to TRBJ1-1; a possible D gene is TRBD1 (5 bases). The CDR3 extends over 15 amino acids. Deletions cut 6 bases from V and 3 bases from J, with 17 bases between. Per germline, CDR1 LGHNT and CDR2 FRNRAP. The CDR3 DNA reads as TGTGCTAGTGGGTCCTTCAGGGCGGGGGACACTGAAGCTTTCTTT. Translating gives CASGSFRAGDTEAFF.

J is TRBJ1-3 and V is TRBV5-1; D gene unclear. V was trimmed by 0 bases and J by 4 bases, leaving 8 bases between them. This CDR3 spans 14 amino acids. CDR1 and CDR2 from the germline V gene are SGHRS and YFSETQ. The CDR3 is CASSLGHRGNTIYF. CDR3 sequence (DNA): TGCGCCAGCAGCTTGGGACACCGAGGAAACACCATATATTTT. Based on the CDR3 plus reference TRBV5-1 and TRBJ1-3, the full variable domain is KAGVTQTPRYLIKTRGQQVTLSCSPISGHRSVSWYQQTPGQGLQFLFEYFSETQRNKGNFPGRFSGRQFSNSRSEMNVSTLELGDSALYLCASSLGHRGNTIYFGEGSWLTVV.

This clone came up a few times. The V gene is TRBV20-1, the J gene TRBJ2-1; D gene ambiguous. V was pared by 3 bases and J by 4 bases, with 4 bases between. The germline V gene has CDR1 DFQATT and CDR2 SNEGSKA (reference sequence). The CDR3 is 11 amino acids. CDR3 sequence (DNA): TGCAGTGCTAGGAGGTACAATGAGCAGTTCTTC. The encoded protein is CSARRYNEQFF.

The genes are TRBV7-3 and TRBJ1-5; D unclear. With 5 bases removed from V and 5 bases from J, the gap between germline ends came to 10 bases. The CDR3 runs 13 residues. Germline CDR1 reads SGHTA; CDR2 reads FQGTGA. DNA for the CDR3: TGTGCCAGCAGCGGCGGGGTTGATCAGCCCCAGCATTTT. It translates to CASSGGVDQPQHF.

This sequence joins TRBV4-3 and TRBJ2-1, with 13 bases matching TRBD2. Losses at the gene ends were 2 bases for V and 10 bases for J; bases not matched to a gene: 2. Per germline, CDR1 LGHNA and CDR2 YSLEER. The CDR3 has 14 residues. The CDR3 DNA reads TGCGCCAGCAGCCAATGGACTAGCGGGAGAGAGCAGTTCTTC. This encodes CASSQWTSGREQFF.

The chain joins TRBV10-2 to TRBJ1-5; D is ambiguous. V gave up 7 bases and J gave up 0 bases, with 7 bases separating them. The CDR3 sequence is 13 residues long. CDR1 is WSHSY, CDR2 SAAADI, per germline. CDR3 nucleotide sequence: TGCGCCAGCAAAGAAAATAGCAATCAGCCCCAGCATTTT. Encoded protein: CASKENSNQPQHF.

About this clone: One junction end disagrees with the germline gene, perhaps due to a read error. V gene TRBV7-3 combines with J gene TRBJ2-2; perhaps TRBD2 as D (6 bases). This CDR3 region has 14 residues. Germline V gives CDR1 SGHTA, CDR2 FQGTGA. The CDR3: CASSSTDHTGGLFF. As DNA, the CDR3 is TGTGCCAGCAGCTCCACGGACCACACCGGGGGGCTGTTTTTT.

The V call is TRBV28, the J call TRBJ2-3, with 12 bases fitting TRBD2. The CDR3 is 14 amino acids. Trimming cost V 4 bases and J 5 bases; bases outside gene matches: 1. Germline-derived CDR1 and CDR2 are MDHEN and SYDVKM. CDR3 sequence reads: CASSSSGRVDTQYF. CDR3 bases: TGTGCCAGCAGTTCTAGCGGGAGGGTAGATACGCAGTATTTT. Supplemented by reference TRBV28 and TRBJ2-3, the full variable domain reads DVKVTQSSRYLVKRTGEKVFLECVQDMDHENMFWYRQDPGLGLRLIYFSYDVKMKEKGDIPEGYSVSREKKERFSLILESASTNQTSMYLCASSSSGRVDTQYFGPGTRLTVL.

V and J are TRBV19 and TRBJ1-1, with unresolved D. V gave up 6 bases and J gave up 4 bases, with 12 bases separating them. There are 13 residues in the CDR3. Looked up from germline, CDR1 is LNHDA and CDR2 is SQIVND (reference sequence). The chain's CDR3 is CASRRVGSTEAFF. CDR3 sequence (DNA): TGTGCCAGTAGAAGGGTTGGCAGCACTGAAGCTTTCTTT.

V is TRBV15 and J is TRBJ1-3, with TRBD1 as a possible D gene (6 bases). The CDR3 extends over 14 amino acids. V lost 8 bases to trimming and J lost 2 bases, with 13 bases between them. Per germline, CDR1 LNHNV and CDR2 YYDKDF (reference sequence). The CDR3, as DNA: TGTGCCACCGCACAGGGTTCGGCTGGAAACACCATATATTTT. The encoded protein is CATAQGSAGNTIYF.

This clone was observed a few times. The chain carries TRBV5-1 and TRBJ2-3; D unclear. Trimming took 4 bases from V and 4 from J, leaving 13 bases between them. Germline CDR1 is SGHRS and CDR2 is YFSETQ. The CDR3 is made up of 14 amino acids. CDR3 DNA sequence: TGCGCCAGCAGCCACCCCGCCAGGCCAGATACGCAGTATTTT. Translating it yields CASSHPARPDTQYF. The variable domain in full, with the rest retrieved from reference TRBV5-1 and TRBJ2-3, is KAGVTQTPRYLIKTRGQQVTLSCSPISGHRSVSWYQQTPGQGLQFLFEYFSETQRNKGNFPGRFSGRQFSNSRSEMNVSTLELGDSALYLCASSHPARPDTQYFGPGTRLTVL.

The gene calls are TRBV7-8 and TRBJ2-7; tentatively, D is TRBD1 or TRBD2 (6 bases each). Deletions cut 5 bases from V and 2 bases from J, with 13 bases between. CDR1 SGHVS and CDR2 FQNEAQ come from the germline V gene. There are 14 residues in the CDR3. CDR3 in amino acids: CASSLRRGPYEQYV. The CDR3 bases are TGTGCCAGCAGCCTACGCCGGGGGCCCTACGAGCAGTACGTC.

This clone was counted only a few times. The chain uses TRBV2 and TRBJ2-1, with TRBD2 identical over 10 bases. CDR3 length: 14 amino acids. The J segment lost 7 bases and the V segment lost 9 bases, leaving 9 bases of the junction unmatched. CDR1 is SNHLY and CDR2 is FYNNEI in the germline V gene. The CDR3 protein is CASKREGQWNEQFF. The CDR3 DNA follows: TGTGCCAGTAAGCGGGAGGGCCAATGGAATGAGCAGTTCTTC. Based on the CDR3 plus reference TRBV2 and TRBJ2-1, the full variable domain is EPEVTQTPSHQVTQMGQEVILRCVPISNHLYFYWYRQILGQKVEFLVSFYNNEISEKSEIFDDQFSVERPDGSNFTLKIRSTKLEDSAMYFCASKREGQWNEQFFGPGTRLTVL.

The rearrangement joins TRBV18 to TRBJ2-7, with 7 nucleotides matching TRBD2. The length of the CDR3 is 15 residues. Germline lookup yields CDR1 KGHSH and CDR2 LQKENI. Trimming removed 3 bases from V and 7 bases from J; junction bases left unmatched: 12. The CDR3 sequence is CASSPPSAGVGEQYF. CDR3 coding DNA: TGTGCCAGCTCACCCCCTTCGGCGGGAGTGGGGGAGCAGTACTTC.

The chain joins TRBV6-1 to TRBJ1-6; D call uncertain. Germline loops: CDR1 MNHNS, CDR2 SASEGT. The ends were cut back, 1 base at V and 7 bases at J, with 20 bases in the middle. The CDR3 length is 18 residues. The CDR3 bases are TGTGCCAGCAGTGAAGAGTCCCTTTGGGGAACGAAGAATTCACCCCTCCACTTT. Its translation: CASSEESLWGTKNSPLHF.

The rearrangement links TRBV5-1 to TRBJ1-2, with 10 bases fitting TRBD1. This CDR3 contains 17 residues. V shed 5 bases, J shed 4 bases, and the junction held 14 bases outside the gene matches. Germline-derived CDR1 and CDR2 are SGHRS and YFSETQ. Written as DNA, the CDR3 is TGCGCCAGCAGTATGTCCCGGGACAGGGGACTCTCCTATGGCTACACCTTC. Translated, it gives CASSMSRDRGLSYGYTF.

The chain recombines TRBV2 with TRBJ2-3, with 13 bases aligning to TRBD2. Unmatched junction bases numbered 1, after V lost 6 bases and J lost 1 base. The CDR3 extends over 15 amino acids. CDR1 and CDR2 from the germline V gene are SNHLY and FYNNEI. In DNA, the CDR3 is TGTGCCAGCAGGGGACTAGCGGGACGCACAGATACGCAGTATTTT. Translating gives CASRGLAGRTDTQYF.

This chain uses TRBV25-1 with TRBJ2-3, with unresolved D. The CDR3 has 14 amino acids. Between the trimmed V and J ends, which lost 3 bases and 1 base, there was a span of 8 bases. Germline values: CDR1 MGHDK, CDR2 SYGVNS. CDR3 region: CASSDVRGTDTQYF. CDR3 sequence (DNA): TGTGCCAGCAGTGACGTACGGGGCACAGATACGCAGTATTTT.

This sequence joins TRBV7-2 and TRBJ2-7, with a tentative D call TRBD2 (6 bases). The CDR3 consists of 18 residues. CDR1 and CDR2 from the germline V gene are SGHTA and FQGNSA. Trimming took 4 bases from V and 6 from J, leaving 28 bases between them. The CDR3 nucleotides read TGTGCCAGCAGCTCTAATCTGGGGGTGGGACTTCTCAGCACCGAGCAGTACTTC. It codes for CASSSNLGVGLLSTEQYF. Supplemented by reference TRBV7-2 and TRBJ2-7, the full variable domain reads GAGVSQSPSNKVTEKGKDVELRCDPISGHTALYWYRQSLGQGLEFLIYFQGNSAPDKSGLPSDRFSAERTGGSVSTLTIQRTQQEDSAVYLCASSSNLGVGLLSTEQYFGPGTRLTVT.

The rearrangement joins TRBV11-1 to TRBJ1-1; D remains ambiguous. Germline V CDR1 and CDR2: SGHAT, FQDESV (reference sequence). V shed 7 bases and J shed 1 base, with 13 bases lying between them. This CDR3 comprises 14 residues. The DNA of the CDR3 is TGTGCCAGCAAGAGGATAGTGGGGAACACTGAAGCTTTCTTT. Protein: CASKRIVGNTEAFF.

The chain carries TRBV5-1 and TRBJ1-5, with 7 bases identical to TRBD1. V lost 0 bases, J lost 3 bases, and 3 bases stayed unmatched. Germline CDR1 SGHRS, CDR2 YFSETQ. The CDR3 consists of 15 residues. The CDR3 reads CASSLGGGDNQPQHF. The CDR3 nucleotides read TGCGCCAGCAGCTTGGGAGGGGGCGACAATCAGCCCCAGCATTTT.

The chain has TRBV7-2 and TRBJ2-2; 10 bases map to TRBD2. The CDR3 length is 17 residues. CDR1 SGHTA and CDR2 FQGNSA come from the germline V gene. Losses at the gene ends were 1 base for V and 3 bases for J; bases not matched to a gene: 5. The CDR3, as DNA: TGTGCCAGCAGCTTAGTGGCTAGCGGGGGTTACACCGGGGAGCTGTTTTTT. Protein product: CASSLVASGGYTGELFF.